This TCR beta chain was sequenced during a study of OX40 agonist ivuxolimab in advanced cancers. With regard to the full study: The costimulatory receptor OX40 (CD134) was targeted by ivuxolimab, a fully human IgG2 agonistic monoclonal antibody. Intravenous ivuxolimab was administered to patients every 2 weeks at six dose levels: 0.01, 0.1, 0.3, 1.5, 3 and 10 mg/kg. Of the approximately 50 dose-escalation patients, hepatocellular carcinoma was present in about 20, melanoma in approximately 15, renal cell carcinoma in 9 and head and neck cancer in 9. In the dose-escalation cohort, around four fifths of patients were male, and the mean age was roughly 60 years, with a range of roughly 20 to 80. Prior anti-PD-1, anti-PD-L1 or anti-CTLA-4 therapy was permitted, and checkpoint inhibitors had been received by 30% to 40% of dose-escalation patients. Partial responses were achieved by three dose-escalation patients, of whom one had hepatocellular carcinoma and two had cutaneous melanoma. Peripheral TCRbeta sequencing aimed to test whether ivuxolimab altered TCR sequence diversity and caused clonal T-cell expansion. The paper covers the monotherapy dose-escalation part of the phase I ivuxolimab trial, which included N of about 51 patients. Findings and caveats that apply to the study as a whole: After ivuxolimab, CD8+ T cells had more expanded clones than CD4+ T cells on average. At doses from 0.1 to 3.0 mg/kg, clonal expansion was seen in both CD4+ and CD8+ blood T cells between baseline and week 6. Partial responders in the 0.1-3.0 mg/kg groups had among the lowest normalized peripheral clonal expansion, especially among CD8+ T cells. Low levels of normalized T-cell clonal expansion were also seen in some nonresponding patients. The antigen specificity of the clonally expanded peripheral T cells was not determined.

Genomic DNA was extracted from sorted cells for sequencing of the TCRbeta CDR3 region. TCRbeta CDR3 regions were sequenced using the immunoSEQ Assay. Imported from immuneACCESS, the table was reduced by TCRdb to in-frame sequences with V and J called. These copies leave out some clones; in studies compared against another copy, an unresolved V gene accounts for under half, and the cause of the remainder is not known. A total of more than 20,000 clones appear in this sample, roughly 80% of them only once. About 49% of the sample rests with the top ten. The CDR3 covers 13 residues, taking in both the cysteine and the phenylalanine. Solely the CDR3 DNA is kept, with 39 bases framed from the first base. CDR1 MNHEY and CDR2 SMNVEV were looked up in the germline V gene (reference sequence). V loses 6 bases at its end and J loses 9 bases; junction bases beyond the gene matches: 6. About this clone: Its antigen specificity is not known. No clone much larger than this one lies a single base away; base qualities are absent.

The trial excluded patients who had a history of autoimmune disease or were on systemic immunosuppression. Peripheral blood for TCR sequencing was drawn from every dose cohort at baseline, at cycle 4 day 1 and at cycle 7 day 1. The samples were drawn from a first-in-human, open-label, multicenter phase I dose-escalation trial of ivuxolimab. Adults with locally advanced or metastatic head and neck squamous cell, hepatocellular, melanoma or renal cell carcinoma were enrolled in the trial. Before TCR sequencing, CD4+ T cells and CD8+ T cells from peripheral blood were sorted into separate populations.

The receptor was isolated from an adult with an advanced solid tumor such as melanoma, head and neck, liver or kidney cancer. The rearranged chain carries TRBV27 and TRBJ2-1; TRBD2 agrees with 9 junctional bases. The sample in question was CD4+ or CD8+ T cells sorted from blood, obtained in a trial of the OX40 agonist ivuxolimab. The nucleotide sequence is given as TGTGCCAGCAGGGGACTAGCTTCCCTTGAGCAGTTCTTC. Its amino acids are CASRGLASLEQFF.